The entry below gives a single T cell receptor (beta chain) sequence along with its context. This sample is part of a study of T cells expressing NK-cell markers. CDR1 is MDHEN, CDR2 SYDVKM, per germline. This CDR3 contains 13 residues. Synthesis of TCR beta cDNA relied on 5'RACE template switching carrying UMIs. No DNA is given; TCRdb re-called the 5' RACE reads and lists each CDR3 protein once. Its table lists about 390,000 distinct CDR3 sequences. The sample taken for sequencing was blood T cells: a sorted CD56 or NKG2C T cell subset, CD4+ or CD8+ T cells, or bulk PBMC T cells (not recorded which). This rearrangement joins TRBV28 to TRBJ2-5. The sequence came from a woman aged 50 to 65 in good health. The CDR3 region is CASSLDKTGTQYF.